This T cell receptor beta chain was retrieved from a study of OX40 agonist ivuxolimab in advanced cancers. Across the whole study: An agonistic anti-OX40 (CD134) antibody, ivuxolimab, was used to treat the patients. Patients enrolled in dose escalation were diagnosed with hepatocellular carcinoma, melanoma, renal cell or head and neck cancer.

Individuals having autoimmune disease history or systemic immunosuppression were not enrolled. The method was immunoSEQ multiplex PCR; TCRdb's version includes in-frame clones alone and lacks a portion of them. The table includes tens of thousands of clones, 88% detected once. The V and J ends lost 5 bases and 5 bases respectively, with 22 bases between them. This CDR3 is built from 17 residues. Germline V gives CDR1 SGHNT, CDR2 YYREEE (reference sequence). This TCR was recovered from an adult with an advanced solid tumor such as melanoma, head and neck, liver or kidney cancer. Specimen: CD4+ or CD8+ T cells sorted from blood, collected in a trial of the OX40 agonist ivuxolimab. This chain links TRBV5-4 with TRBJ2-2; the D gene is possibly TRBD1 (5 bases). CDR3 residues: CASSHLKGNQGTGELFF. The CDR3 coding sequence is TGTGCCAGCAGTCACCTAAAGGGGAATCAAGGAACCGGGGAGCTGTTTTTT.